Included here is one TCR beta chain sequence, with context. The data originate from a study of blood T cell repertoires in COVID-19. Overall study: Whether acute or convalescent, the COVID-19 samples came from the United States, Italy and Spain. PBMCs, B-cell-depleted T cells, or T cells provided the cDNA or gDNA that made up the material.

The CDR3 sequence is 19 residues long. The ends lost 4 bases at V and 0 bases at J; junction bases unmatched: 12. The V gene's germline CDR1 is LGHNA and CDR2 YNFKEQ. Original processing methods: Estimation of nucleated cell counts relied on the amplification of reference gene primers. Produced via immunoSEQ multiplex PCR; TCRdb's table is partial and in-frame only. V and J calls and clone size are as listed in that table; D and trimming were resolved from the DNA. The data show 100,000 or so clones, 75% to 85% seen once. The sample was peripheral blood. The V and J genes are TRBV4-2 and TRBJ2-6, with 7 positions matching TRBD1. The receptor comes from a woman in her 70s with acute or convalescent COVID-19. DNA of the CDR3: TGTGCCAGCAGCCGCCTATTGACAGGGACCAACTCTGGGGCCAACGTCCTGACTTTC. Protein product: CASSRLLTGTNSGANVLTF.